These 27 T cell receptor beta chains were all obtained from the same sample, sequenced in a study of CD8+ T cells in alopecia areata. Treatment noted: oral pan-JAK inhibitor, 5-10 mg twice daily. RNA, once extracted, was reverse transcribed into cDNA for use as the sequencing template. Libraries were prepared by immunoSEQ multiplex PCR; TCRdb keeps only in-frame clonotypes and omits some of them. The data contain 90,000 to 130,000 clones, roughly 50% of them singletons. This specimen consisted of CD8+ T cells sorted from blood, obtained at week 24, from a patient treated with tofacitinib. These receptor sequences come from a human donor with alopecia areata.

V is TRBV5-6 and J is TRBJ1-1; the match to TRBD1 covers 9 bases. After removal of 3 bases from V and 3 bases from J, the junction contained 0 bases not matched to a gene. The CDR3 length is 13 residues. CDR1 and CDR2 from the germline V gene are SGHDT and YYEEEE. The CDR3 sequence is CASSWDRDTEAFF. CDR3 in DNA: TGTGCCAGCAGCTGGGACAGGGACACTGAAGCTTTCTTT.

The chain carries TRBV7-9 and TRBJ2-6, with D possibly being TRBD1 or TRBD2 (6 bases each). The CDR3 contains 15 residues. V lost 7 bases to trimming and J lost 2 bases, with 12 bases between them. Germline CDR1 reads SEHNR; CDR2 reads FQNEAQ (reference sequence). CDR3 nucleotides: TGTGCCAGCATCCCACGGGGGCCTGGGGCCAACGTCCTGACTTTC. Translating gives CASIPRGPGANVLTF.

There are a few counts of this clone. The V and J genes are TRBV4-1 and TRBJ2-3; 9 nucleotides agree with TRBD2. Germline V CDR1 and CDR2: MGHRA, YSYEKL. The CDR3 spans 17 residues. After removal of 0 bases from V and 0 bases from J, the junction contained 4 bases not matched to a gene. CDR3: CASSQDQTSGSTDTQYF. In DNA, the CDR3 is TGCGCCAGCAGCCAAGATCAGACTAGCGGTAGCACAGATACGCAGTATTTT.

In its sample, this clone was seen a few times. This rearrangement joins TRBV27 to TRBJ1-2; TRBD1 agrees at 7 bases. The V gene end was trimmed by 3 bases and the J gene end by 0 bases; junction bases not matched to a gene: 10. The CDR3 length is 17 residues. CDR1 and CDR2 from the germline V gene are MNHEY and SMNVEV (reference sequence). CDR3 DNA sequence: TGTGCCAGCAGTTTGCGGGGGGGACAGCCGACTAACTATGGCTACACCTTC. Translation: CASSLRGGQPTNYGYTF.

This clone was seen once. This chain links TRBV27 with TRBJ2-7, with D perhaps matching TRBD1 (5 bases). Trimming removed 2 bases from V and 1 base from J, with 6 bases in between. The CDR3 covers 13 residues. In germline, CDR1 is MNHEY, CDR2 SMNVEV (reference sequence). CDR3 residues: CASSLAGSYEQYF. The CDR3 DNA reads TGTGCCAGCAGTTTAGCAGGGTCCTACGAGCAGTACTTC.

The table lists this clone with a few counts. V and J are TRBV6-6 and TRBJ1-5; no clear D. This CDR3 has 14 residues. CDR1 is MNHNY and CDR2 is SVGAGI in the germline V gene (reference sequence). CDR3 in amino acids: CVSEGDSSNQPQHF. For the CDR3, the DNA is TGTGTGTCGGAGGGCGACTCTAGCAATCAGCCCCAGCATTTT.

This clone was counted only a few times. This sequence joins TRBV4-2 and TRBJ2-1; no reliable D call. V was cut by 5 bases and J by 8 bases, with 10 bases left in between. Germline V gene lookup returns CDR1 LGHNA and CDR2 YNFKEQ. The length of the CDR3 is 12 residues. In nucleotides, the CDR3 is TGTGCCAGCAGCTTTATTGCCGATGAGCAGTTCTTC. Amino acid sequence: CASSFIADEQFF.

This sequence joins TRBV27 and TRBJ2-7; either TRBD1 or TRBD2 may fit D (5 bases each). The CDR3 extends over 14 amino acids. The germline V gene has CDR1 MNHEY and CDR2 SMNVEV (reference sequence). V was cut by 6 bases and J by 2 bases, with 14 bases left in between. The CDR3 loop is CASRRGPRAYEQYF. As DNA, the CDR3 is TGTGCCAGCAGGAGGGGACCCCGGGCCTACGAGCAGTACTTC.

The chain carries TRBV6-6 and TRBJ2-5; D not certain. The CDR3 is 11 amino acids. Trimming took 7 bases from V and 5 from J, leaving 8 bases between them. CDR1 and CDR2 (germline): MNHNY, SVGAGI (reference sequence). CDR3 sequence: CASTPGETQYF. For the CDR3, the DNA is TGTGCCAGCACCCCTGGGGAGACCCAGTACTTC.

This chain's CDR3 is CASNIRDRGAYGYTF. DNA for the CDR3: TGTGCCAGCAACATCCGGGACAGGGGCGCGTATGGCTACACCTTC. The chain combines TRBV5-6 with TRBJ1-2; TRBD1 aligns across 10 bases. The germline gives CDR1 SGHDT, CDR2 YYEEEE. The CDR3 is made up of 15 amino acids. After removal of 6 bases from V and 5 bases from J, the junction contained 10 bases not matched to a gene.

Here the CDR3 reads CASSDPSSGQPQHF. CDR3 coding DNA: TGTGCCAGCAGTGACCCGTCTTCCGGGCAGCCCCAGCATTTT. The chain carries TRBV2 and TRBJ1-5; D is ambiguous. Germline values: CDR1 SNHLY, CDR2 FYNNEI. Trimming removed 3 bases from V and 7 bases from J, with 13 bases in between. The CDR3 extends over 14 amino acids.

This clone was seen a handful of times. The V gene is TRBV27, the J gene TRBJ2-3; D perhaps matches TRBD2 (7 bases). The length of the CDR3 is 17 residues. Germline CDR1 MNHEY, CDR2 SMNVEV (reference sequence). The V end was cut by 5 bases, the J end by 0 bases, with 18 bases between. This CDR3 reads CASSHPRGAPSTDTQYF. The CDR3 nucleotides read TGTGCCAGCAGTCACCCCCGGGGGGCCCCTAGCACAGATACGCAGTATTTT.

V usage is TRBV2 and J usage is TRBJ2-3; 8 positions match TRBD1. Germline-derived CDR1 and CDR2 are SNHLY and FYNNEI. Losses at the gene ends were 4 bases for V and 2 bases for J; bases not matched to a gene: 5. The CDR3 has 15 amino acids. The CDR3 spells CASSAGTGFTDTQYF. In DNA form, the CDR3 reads TGTGCCAGCAGTGCCGGGACAGGTTTCACAGATACGCAGTATTTT.

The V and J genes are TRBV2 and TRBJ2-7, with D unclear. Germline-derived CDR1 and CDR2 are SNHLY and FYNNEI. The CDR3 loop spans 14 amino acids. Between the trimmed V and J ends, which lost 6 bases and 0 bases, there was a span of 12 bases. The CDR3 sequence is CASSRLRSSYEQYF. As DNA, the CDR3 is TGTGCCAGCAGCCGACTCCGGAGCTCCTACGAGCAGTACTTC.

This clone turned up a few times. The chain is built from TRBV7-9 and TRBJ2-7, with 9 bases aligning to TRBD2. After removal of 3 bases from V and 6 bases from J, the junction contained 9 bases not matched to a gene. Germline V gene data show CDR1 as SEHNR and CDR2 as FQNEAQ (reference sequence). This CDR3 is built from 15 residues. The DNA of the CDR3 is TGTGCCAGCAGCTTCACCGGGACTAGCAATCCCGAGCAGTACTTC. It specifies CASSFTGTSNPEQYF.

The CDR3 is CASSELGQGNTEAFF. The CDR3 DNA sequence: TGTGCCAGCAGTGAATTGGGCCAGGGAAACACTGAAGCTTTCTTT. This chain connects TRBV25-1 to TRBJ1-1; tentatively, D is TRBD1 (5 bases). This CDR3 contains 15 residues. Germline CDR1 is MGHDK and CDR2 is SYGVNS. Trimming removed 1 base from V and 2 bases from J, with 11 bases in between.

The DNA of the CDR3 is TGTGCCAGCAGTATCTCTCAGGTCGTCCAAGAGACCCAGTACTTC. Translation: CASSISQVVQETQYF. This chain joins TRBV7-9 and TRBJ2-5; D call uncertain. Germline CDR1 reads SEHNR; CDR2 reads FQNEAQ (reference sequence). The ends were cut back, 6 bases at V and 1 base at J, with 15 bases in the middle. The CDR3 is 15 amino acids.

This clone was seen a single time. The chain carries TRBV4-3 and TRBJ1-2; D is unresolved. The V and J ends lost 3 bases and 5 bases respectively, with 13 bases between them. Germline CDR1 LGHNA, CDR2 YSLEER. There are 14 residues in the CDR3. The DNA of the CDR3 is TGCGCCAGCAGCCACCCCGCTCAGGCGTATGGCTACACCTTC. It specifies CASSHPAQAYGYTF.

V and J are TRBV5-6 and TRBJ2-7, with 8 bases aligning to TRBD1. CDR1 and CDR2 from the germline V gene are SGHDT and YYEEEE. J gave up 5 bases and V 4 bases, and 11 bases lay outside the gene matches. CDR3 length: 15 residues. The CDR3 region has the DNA TGTGCCAGCAGCGAGGGGACAGGATCACCTAACGAGCAGTACTTC. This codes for CASSEGTGSPNEQYF.

The CDR3: CATSSPSGGAEGEQFF. The CDR3 DNA follows: TGTGCCACCAGCAGCCCTAGCGGGGGGGCAGAAGGTGAGCAGTTCTTC. The J gene is TRBJ2-1, the V gene TRBV15; 12 nucleotides agree with TRBD2. The V gene end was trimmed by 3 bases and the J gene end by 9 bases; junction bases not matched to a gene: 9. CDR1 is LNHNV, CDR2 YYDKDF, per germline (reference sequence). The CDR3 spans 16 residues.

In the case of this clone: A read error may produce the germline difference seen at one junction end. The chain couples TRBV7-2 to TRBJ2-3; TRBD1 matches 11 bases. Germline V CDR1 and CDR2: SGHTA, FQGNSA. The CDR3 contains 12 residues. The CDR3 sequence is CASSSYRDRGKF. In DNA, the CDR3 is TGTGCCAGCAGCTCGTACCGGGACAGGGGGAAATTT.

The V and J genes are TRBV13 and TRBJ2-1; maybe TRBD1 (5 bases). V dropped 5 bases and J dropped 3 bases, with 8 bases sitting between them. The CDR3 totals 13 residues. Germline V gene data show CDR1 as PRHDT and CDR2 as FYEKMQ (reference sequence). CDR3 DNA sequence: TGTGCCAGCAGCCTCGACAGCTACAATGAGCAGTTCTTC. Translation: CASSLDSYNEQFF.

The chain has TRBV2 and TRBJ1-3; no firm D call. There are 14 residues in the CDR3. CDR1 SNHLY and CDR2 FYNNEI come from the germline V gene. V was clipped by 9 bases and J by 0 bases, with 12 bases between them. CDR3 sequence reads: CARLGADSGNTIYF. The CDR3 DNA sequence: TGTGCCAGGTTGGGAGCGGACTCTGGAAACACCATATATTTT. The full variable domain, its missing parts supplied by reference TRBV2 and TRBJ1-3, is EPEVTQTPSHQVTQMGQEVILRCVPISNHLYFYWYRQILGQKVEFLVSFYNNEISEKSEIFDDQFSVERPDGSNFTLKIRSTKLEDSAMYFCARLGADSGNTIYFGEGSWLTVV.

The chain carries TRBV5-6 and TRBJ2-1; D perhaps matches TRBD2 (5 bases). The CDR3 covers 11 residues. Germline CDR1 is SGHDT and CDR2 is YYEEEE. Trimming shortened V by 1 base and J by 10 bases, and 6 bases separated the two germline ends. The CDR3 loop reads CASSLRLEQFF. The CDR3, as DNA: TGTGCCAGCAGCTTGCGACTAGAGCAGTTCTTC.

The CDR3 DNA is TGTGCCAGCAGCGAACAGACAGCGGCTAATCAGCCCCAGCATTTT. Translation gives CASSEQTAANQPQHF. This chain joins TRBV5-6 and TRBJ1-5, with D possibly being TRBD1 (5 bases). The CDR3 totals 15 residues. Trimming took 4 bases from V and 4 from J, leaving 15 bases between them. Per the germline V gene, CDR1 is SGHDT and CDR2 is YYEEEE.

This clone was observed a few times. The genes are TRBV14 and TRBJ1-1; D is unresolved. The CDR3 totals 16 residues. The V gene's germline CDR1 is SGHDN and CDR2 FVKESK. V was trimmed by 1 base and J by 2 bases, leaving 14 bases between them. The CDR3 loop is CASSQATSWGNTEAFF. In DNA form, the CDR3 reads TGTGCCAGCAGCCAAGCGACGAGTTGGGGTAACACTGAAGCTTTCTTT.

The CDR3 nucleotides read TGTGCCTGGAGTGTAGGCGTCGGCTACACCTTC. It is translated as CAWSVGVGYTF. The chain joins TRBV30 to TRBJ1-2; D is unclear. The CDR3 spans 11 residues. Germline V CDR1 and CDR2: GTSNPN, SVGIG (reference sequence). Between the trimmed V and J ends, which lost 0 bases and 8 bases, there was a span of 7 bases.